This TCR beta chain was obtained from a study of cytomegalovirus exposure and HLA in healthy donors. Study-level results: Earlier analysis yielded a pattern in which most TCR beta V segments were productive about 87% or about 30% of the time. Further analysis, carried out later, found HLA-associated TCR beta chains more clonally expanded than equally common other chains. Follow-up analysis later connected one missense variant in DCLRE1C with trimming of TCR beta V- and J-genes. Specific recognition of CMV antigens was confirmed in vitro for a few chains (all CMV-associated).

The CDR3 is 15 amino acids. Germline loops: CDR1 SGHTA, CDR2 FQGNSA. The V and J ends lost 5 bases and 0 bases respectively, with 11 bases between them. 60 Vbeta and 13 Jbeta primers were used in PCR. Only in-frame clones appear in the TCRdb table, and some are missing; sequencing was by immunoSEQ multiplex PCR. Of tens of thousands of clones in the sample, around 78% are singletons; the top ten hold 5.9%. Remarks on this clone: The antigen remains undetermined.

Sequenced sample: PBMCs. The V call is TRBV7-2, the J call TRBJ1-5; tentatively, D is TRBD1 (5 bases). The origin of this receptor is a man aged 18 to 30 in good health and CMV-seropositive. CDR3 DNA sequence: TGTGCCAGCAGCCTACACGACAGTAGCAATCAGCCCCAGCATTTT. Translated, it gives CASSLHDSSNQPQHF.